The sequence of this TCR beta chain was determined in a study of cytomegalovirus exposure and HLA in healthy donors. The repertoire was sequenced with immunoSEQ multiplex PCR; TCRdb's copy has only in-frame clones and lacks some. The sample yields over 85,000 clones, approximately 93% seen once. The donors were in the roughly 130-subject validation cohort; that cohort was separate from the roughly 700-subject first cohort. Trimming removed 6 bases from V and 5 bases from J, with 7 bases in between. The CDR3 runs 11 residues. Germline V CDR1 and CDR2: SGHNT, YYREEE (reference sequence). V usage is TRBV5-4 and J usage is TRBJ2-3; D is undetermined. The sequenced material came from PBMCs. This clonotype was obtained from a woman in her 30s in good health and CMV-seropositive. CDR3 coding DNA: TGTGCCAGCATCTACCGAGATACGCAGTATTTT. Translating it yields CASIYRDTQYF. Complete variable domain (other parts from reference TRBV5-4 and TRBJ2-3): ETGVTQSPTHLIKTRGQQVTLRCSSQSGHNTVSWYQQALGQGPQFIFQYYREEENGRGNFPPRFSGLQFPNYSSELNVNALELDDSALYLCASIYRDTQYFGPGTRLTVL.